Shown below are 23 T cell receptor beta chains from a single sample sequenced in a study of technical replicates of blood from a few donors. Using immunoSEQ multiplex PCR, the repertoire was profiled, and TCRdb retains in-frame clones only, with some absent. The sample shows about 84,000 clones, roughly 93% of them seen only once. The sample was T cells isolated from PBMCs. Receptors were obtained from a human donor in good health.

The genes are TRBV28 and TRBJ2-5, with 13 bases identical to TRBD2. Germline V gene lookup returns CDR1 MDHEN and CDR2 SYDVKM. Losses at the gene ends were 5 bases for V and 5 bases for J; bases not matched to a gene: 11. The CDR3 extends over 17 amino acids. The CDR3 here is CASSGQLAGGPRETQYF. CDR3 in DNA: TGTGCCAGCAGTGGACAACTAGCGGGAGGGCCCCGGGAGACCCAGTACTTC. Based on the CDR3 plus reference TRBV28 and TRBJ2-5, the full variable domain is DVKVTQSSRYLVKRTGEKVFLECVQDMDHENMFWYRQDPGLGLRLIYFSYDVKMKEKGDIPEGYSVSREKKERFSLILESASTNQTSMYLCASSGQLAGGPRETQYFGPGTRLLVL.

The chain links TRBV27 to TRBJ2-1; 13 bases line up with TRBD2. Unmatched junction bases numbered 6, after V lost 5 bases and J lost 8 bases. Germline V gene lookup returns CDR1 MNHEY and CDR2 SMNVEV (reference sequence). This CDR3 spans 15 amino acids. CDR3 coding DNA: TGTGCCAGCAGTATAACTAGCGGGAGGGCGGATGAGCAGTTCTTC. Translation: CASSITSGRADEQFF.

The chain couples TRBV19 to TRBJ1-5; possible D gene TRBD1, 6 bases. Germline V CDR1 and CDR2: LNHDA, SQIVND (reference sequence). This CDR3 is built from 15 residues. The V and J ends lost 5 bases and 0 bases respectively, with 11 bases between them. Written as DNA, the CDR3 is TGTGCCAGTAGTGAGGGGGGGTATAGCAATCAGCCCCAGCATTTT. Translation: CASSEGGYSNQPQHF.

This clone has just one count. The chain joins TRBV27 to TRBJ1-2; no definite D call. There are 15 residues in the CDR3. Per germline, CDR1 MNHEY and CDR2 SMNVEV (reference sequence). The V end lost 4 bases, the J end lost 5 bases, and 17 bases lay between the germline ends. The CDR3 region has the DNA TGTGCCAGCAGTTCCCAGACGGAGATTTTTTATGGCTACACCTTC. This sequence encodes CASSSQTEIFYGYTF.

This clone was seen a single time. The CDR3 nucleotides are TGCGCCACGGAAGGGGAAGGGGCCGGGGAGACCCAGTACTTC. Translating gives CATEGEGAGETQYF. The chain couples TRBV10-2 to TRBJ2-5; D may be TRBD1 (5 bases). Germline loops: CDR1 WSHSY, CDR2 SAAADI. This CDR3 region has 14 residues. Trimming removed 10 bases from V and 5 bases from J, with 20 bases in between.

The chain recombines TRBV6-5 with TRBJ2-7; 9 bases align to TRBD2. Germline CDR1 and CDR2: MNHEY and SVGAGI. The CDR3 has 15 amino acids. The junction had 6 bases not matched to a gene; V was cut back by 6 bases and J by 0 bases. The CDR3 sequence is CASRRLAASSYEQYF. Here the CDR3 DNA reads TGTGCCAGCAGGAGACTAGCGGCGAGCTCCTACGAGCAGTACTTC.

The gene calls are TRBV28 and TRBJ1-6; TRBD1 agrees at 7 bases. CDR1 is MDHEN and CDR2 is SYDVKM in the germline V gene. The CDR3 has 15 amino acids. The ends lost 10 bases at V and 12 bases at J; junction bases unmatched: 18. The CDR3 loop reads CATGTDLITGRPLHF. In nucleotides, the CDR3 is TGTGCCACTGGGACAGACCTGATAACCGGGCGACCCCTCCACTTT.

This clone was picked up one time. The chain carries TRBV9 and TRBJ2-1, with 8 bases fitting TRBD2. The CDR3 consists of 14 residues. After removal of 3 bases from V and 5 bases from J, the junction contained 4 bases not matched to a gene. CDR1 and CDR2 (germline): SGDLS, YYNGEE. CDR3 residues: CASSARTSHNEQFF. The CDR3 nucleotides read TGTGCCAGCAGCGCAAGGACTAGCCACAATGAGCAGTTCTTC.

This chain links TRBV5-4 with TRBJ1-1; TRBD1 agrees at 11 bases. Trimming removed 3 bases from V and 3 bases from J; junction bases left unmatched: 4. The V gene's germline CDR1 is SGHNT and CDR2 YYREEE (reference sequence). CDR3 length equals 15 residues. CDR3 nucleotides: TGTGCCAGCAGCTCGAAGGGACAGGGGGACACTGAAGCTTTCTTT. It encodes CASSSKGQGDTEAFF.

This clone has just one count. The chain uses TRBV28 and TRBJ2-7; 7 positions match TRBD1. V gave up 2 bases and J gave up 5 bases; unmatched junction bases: 6. Germline values: CDR1 MDHEN, CDR2 SYDVKM. This CDR3 spans 14 amino acids. The CDR3 protein is CASSLAPRGNEQYF. The CDR3 region has the DNA TGTGCCAGCAGTTTAGCCCCCAGGGGGAACGAGCAGTACTTC.

This clone was picked up one time. The chain employs TRBV4-1 and TRBJ2-1, with TRBD2 matching over 9 bases. The CDR3 covers 15 residues. J gave up 4 bases and V 4 bases, and 5 bases lay outside the gene matches. Per germline, CDR1 MGHRA and CDR2 YSYEKL. The CDR3 DNA sequence: TGCGCCAGCAGCCTGTCAGCGGGGGGATACAATGAGCAGTTCTTC. Protein: CASSLSAGGYNEQFF.

This clone occurred once. DNA for the CDR3: TGCGCCAGCAGCTTGATTTCGGGGGGCGCGAGGCCCCCCTACAATGAGCAGTTCTTC. It yields the protein CASSLISGGARPPYNEQFF. The genes are TRBV5-1 and TRBJ2-1; D perhaps matches TRBD2 (7 bases). There are 19 residues in the CDR3. The germline V gene encodes CDR1 SGHRS and CDR2 YFSETQ. V lost 1 base and J lost 2, with 22 bases in between. Complete variable domain (other parts from reference TRBV5-1 and TRBJ2-1): KAGVTQTPRYLIKTRGQQVTLSCSPISGHRSVSWYQQTPGQGLQFLFEYFSETQRNKGNFPGRFSGRQFSNSRSEMNVSTLELGDSALYLCASSLISGGARPPYNEQFFGPGTRLTVL.

The count of this clone is one. V usage is TRBV7-9 and J usage is TRBJ1-1; 7 bases map to TRBD1. V dropped 7 bases and J dropped 10; count of bases not matched to a gene: 12. The CDR3 spans 13 residues. Looked up from germline, CDR1 is SEHNR and CDR2 is FQNEAQ (reference sequence). The CDR3 sequence: CASTPGQGERAFF. In nucleotides, the CDR3 is TGTGCCAGCACCCCAGGGCAGGGGGAAAGAGCTTTCTTT.

J is TRBJ2-7 and V is TRBV28; tentatively, D is TRBD2 (6 bases). CDR1 is MDHEN and CDR2 is SYDVKM in the germline V gene. CDR3 length: 13 residues. V was clipped by 8 bases and J by 9 bases, with 20 bases between them. In DNA, the CDR3 is TGTGCCAGCGCTCCGGGCGGGATAGGTGTGCAGTACTTC. Translated: CASAPGGIGVQYF.

This rearrangement joins TRBV30 to TRBJ2-1; no clear D gene. The V gene lost 3 bases and the J gene lost 7 bases, with 10 bases spanning the gap. The CDR3 totals 12 residues. The germline V gene has CDR1 GTSNPN and CDR2 SVGIG (reference sequence). The CDR3 region is CAWSRSGNEQFF. The DNA of the CDR3 is TGTGCCTGGAGCCGGTCAGGTAATGAGCAGTTCTTC.

The chain has TRBV28 and TRBJ1-2; possible D gene TRBD1, 6 bases. Trimming removed 4 bases at V and 3 bases at J, with 12 bases between. Germline values: CDR1 MDHEN, CDR2 SYDVKM. This CDR3 has 14 residues. The CDR3 bases are TGTGCCAGCAGTTCCCCCAGGGGCTACTATGGCTACACCTTC. Translating it yields CASSSPRGYYGYTF.

The chain uses TRBV6-5 and TRBJ2-7, with 12 nucleotides matching TRBD1. This CDR3 has 15 amino acids. The junction had 9 bases not matched to a gene; V was cut back by 5 bases and J by 7 bases. Germline V gives CDR1 MNHEY, CDR2 SVGAGI. The CDR3 loop is CASSRPGQGAREQYF. As DNA, the CDR3 is TGTGCCAGCAGTCGGCCGGGACAGGGGGCTCGGGAGCAGTACTTC.

DNA of the CDR3: TGTGCCAGCTCACCTCCGAGAGGGACAGTCCGGATCACTGAAGCTTTCTTT. Its protein product is CASSPPRGTVRITEAFF. The chain carries TRBV18 and TRBJ1-1; 7 nucleotides align to TRBD1. The CDR3 sequence is 17 residues long. J gave up 4 bases and V 3 bases, and 14 bases lay outside the gene matches. CDR1 and CDR2 from the germline V gene are KGHSH and LQKENI.

The genes are TRBV5-1 and TRBJ1-4; 7 bases map to TRBD1. The J segment lost 7 bases and the V segment lost 3 bases, leaving 9 bases of the junction unmatched. Germline V gene lookup returns CDR1 SGHRS and CDR2 YFSETQ. This CDR3 contains 15 residues. For the CDR3, the DNA is TGCGCCAGCAGCTCTTACAGGGGCGCAGGTGAAAAACTGTTTTTT. It codes for CASSSYRGAGEKLFF. Drawing the rest from reference TRBV5-1 and TRBJ1-4, the complete variable domain is KAGVTQTPRYLIKTRGQQVTLSCSPISGHRSVSWYQQTPGQGLQFLFEYFSETQRNKGNFPGRFSGRQFSNSRSEMNVSTLELGDSALYLCASSSYRGAGEKLFFGSGTQLSVL.

This chain uses TRBV7-9 with TRBJ1-1; D is ambiguous. This CDR3 contains 12 residues. V dropped 6 bases and J dropped 2 bases, with 7 bases sitting between them. Germline V gene lookup returns CDR1 SEHNR and CDR2 FQNEAQ (reference sequence). The CDR3 loop reads CASSRANTEAFF. DNA of the CDR3: TGTGCCAGCAGTCGAGCTAACACTGAAGCTTTCTTT.

The chain joins TRBV2 to TRBJ2-1; the match to TRBD2 covers 10 bases. The CDR3 spans 16 residues. Germline V gene lookup returns CDR1 SNHLY and CDR2 FYNNEI. V shed 8 bases and J 3 bases; nucleotides not matched to a gene: 10. The CDR3 coding sequence is TGTGCCAGCTTCGTGGTTCTAGCGGGAGTCTACAATGAGCAGTTCTTC. It codes for CASFVVLAGVYNEQFF.

The chain couples TRBV6-1 to TRBJ2-7, with 9 bases lining up with TRBD1. The CDR3 extends over 15 amino acids. Losses at the gene ends were 6 bases for V and 5 bases for J; bases not matched to a gene: 11. The germline V gene encodes CDR1 MNHNS and CDR2 SASEGT. CDR3 in DNA: TGTGCCAGCAGAGAGCCCGGGACAGGGCGGGACGAGCAGTACTTC. Protein sequence: CASREPGTGRDEQYF.

This clone was recorded only once. The J gene is TRBJ2-7, the V gene TRBV5-1, with a possible D match to TRBD2 (5 bases). Trimming left V 4 bases short and J 0 bases short, with 14 bases between. CDR3 length equals 15 residues. Germline CDR1 is SGHRS and CDR2 is YFSETQ. The CDR3: CASSVGLQSSYEQYF. In DNA, the CDR3 is TGCGCCAGCAGCGTAGGACTTCAGAGCTCCTACGAGCAGTACTTC.